This T cell receptor (beta chain) was sequenced in a study of control samples from healthy donors and cancer patients (dated by TCRdb to the early 2020s). Spanning cysteine to phenylalanine, the CDR3 consists of 14 amino acids. Solely the CDR3 DNA is kept, with 42 bases framed from the first base. CDR1 and CDR2 were assigned from the germline V gene as LGHNA and YSLEER. From V the trimming removes 4 bases and from J it removes 9 bases, while the gene matches leave 9 bases of the junction unaccounted for. The library was built by means of the immunoSEQ multiplex PCR assay. This immuneACCESS table, as held by TCRdb, lists in-frame sequences with V and J called but not all clones. Of the missing ones, under half trace to an unresolved V gene in checked studies; the others have no known cause. This sample gives more than 12,000 clones in total; about 80% of them show up just once. The biggest ten clones account for more than 15% of the sample.

The count of this clone is one. Which antigen it targets is not known. No qualities accompany the bases; no much larger clone lies one base away. Sequencing used formalin-fixed, paraffin-embedded tissue. The source of this sequence is a female donor with lung cancer. The chain is encoded by TRBV4-3 joined to TRBJ2-1; the junction holds 7 bases that match TRBD2. The CDR3 protein: CASSRLANSGEQFF. In nucleotide form, the sequence is TGCGCCAGCAGCCGACTAGCCAATTCGGGTGAGCAGTTCTTC.